The 11 T cell receptor beta chains below come from one sample, sequenced in a study of graft-versus-host responses after intestinal transplantation listed by TCRdb under 2021. The library was obtained by the immunoSEQ multiplex PCR assay. The immuneACCESS repertoire file appears here via TCRdb, limited to in-frame rearrangements. These files lack a portion of the clones; in checked studies, under half of the deficit traces to unresolved V genes, and the cause of the others is not known. The sample profile shows about 86,000 clones; roughly 87% of them were found once. The biggest ten clones account for approximately 18% of the sample. The sample's time point, from its label and the paper: cells obtained before transplantation from donor or recipient. Their antigens remain unidentified. The sequencing here drew on unstimulated CD8+ T cells sorted from spleen or lymph node cells, taken before intestinal transplant. The receptors were gathered from a human donor who received an intestinal transplant.

This clone appeared once. The rearrangement joins TRBV5-1 to TRBJ2-7; 10 positions agree with TRBD1. There are 16 residues in the CDR3. Germline lookup yields CDR1 SGHRS and CDR2 YFSETQ. Trimming took 0 bases from V and 3 from J; bases not matched to a gene: 6. The CDR3 region has the DNA TGCGCCAGCAGCTTGGCGACAGGGGGCCCCTACTACGAGCAGTACTTC. Protein sequence: CASSLATGGPYYEQYF.

A single count supports this clone. V gene TRBV7-3 combines with J gene TRBJ2-3; tentatively, D is TRBD2 (6 bases). Trimming took off 1 base at V and 1 base at J, with 9 bases between the two ends. CDR3 length: 15 residues. Germline V lookup: CDR1 SGHTA, CDR2 FQGTGA. CDR3 residues: CASSLRAGRTDTQYF. The CDR3 nucleotides read TGTGCCAGCAGCTTAAGGGCGGGACGCACAGATACGCAGTATTTT.

The gene calls are TRBV2 and TRBJ1-1, with 7 bases identical to TRBD1. Germline V gene lookup returns CDR1 SNHLY and CDR2 FYNNEI. This CDR3 comprises 16 residues. V trimming: 1 base; J trimming: 0 bases; junction bases outside the gene matches: 5. DNA for the CDR3: TGTGCCAGCAGTGAAGGGACAGGACTTATGAACACTGAAGCTTTCTTT. Its translation is CASSEGTGLMNTEAFF. The whole variable domain, remainder taken from reference TRBV2 and TRBJ1-1, is EPEVTQTPSHQVTQMGQEVILRCVPISNHLYFYWYRQILGQKVEFLVSFYNNEISEKSEIFDDQFSVERPDGSNFTLKIRSTKLEDSAMYFCASSEGTGLMNTEAFFGQGTRLTVV.

The chain recombines TRBV6-1 with TRBJ1-5; D unresolved. The CDR3 runs to 13 residues. Germline CDR1 is MNHNS and CDR2 is SASEGT. V lost 8 bases, J lost 4 bases, and 12 bases lay in between. The chain's CDR3 is CASGPGRNQPQHF. Written as DNA, the CDR3 is TGTGCCAGCGGACCTGGACGGAATCAGCCCCAGCATTTT.

The chain links TRBV6-1 to TRBJ2-1; 7 nucleotides agree with TRBD2. The CDR3 is made up of 13 amino acids. The germline CDR1 and CDR2 sequences are MNHNS and SASEGT. V lost 5 bases to trimming and J lost 10 bases; unmatched junction nucleotides: 8. CDR3 DNA: TGTGCCAGCAGTTCGGGCGTACTAGCGGAGCAGTTCTTC. Protein: CASSSGVLAEQFF.

The chain employs TRBV21-1 and TRBJ2-2; whether TRBD1, the table's D call, matches the DNA was not checked. TRBV21-1 is listed as a pseudogene. The CDR3 is 15 residues long. The CDR3 DNA follows: TGTGCCAGCAGCAAAGGGACAGGGGGCACCGGGGAGCTGTTTTTT. It specifies CASSKGTGGTGELFF.

The chain joins TRBV27 to TRBJ2-1, with 12 bases matching TRBD2. Trimming at V came to 2 bases and at J to 6 bases, leaving 2 bases not matched to a gene. Germline CDR1 is MNHEY and CDR2 is SMNVEV (reference sequence). The CDR3 length is 15 residues. The CDR3 sequence is CASSLTTSGGNEQFF. CDR3 nucleotides: TGTGCCAGCAGTTTAACGACTAGCGGGGGCAATGAGCAGTTCTTC.

This clone came up once. This chain uses TRBV7-6 with TRBJ2-7, with 10 bases aligning to TRBD2. Looked up from germline, CDR1 is SGHVS and CDR2 is FNYEAQ. CDR3 length: 17 amino acids. V dropped 0 bases and J dropped 1; count of bases not matched to a gene: 6. CDR3 sequence: CASSLAPRTSGSYEQYF. CDR3 in DNA: TGTGCCAGCAGCTTAGCGCCCCGGACTAGCGGATCCTACGAGCAGTACTTC.

The J gene is TRBJ2-7, the V gene TRBV4-1, with D possibly being TRBD1 or TRBD2 (6 bases each). The CDR3 consists of 16 residues. CDR1 is MGHRA, CDR2 YSYEKL, per germline. The V end was cut by 1 base, the J end by 5 bases, with 18 bases between. In DNA, the CDR3 is TGCGCCAGCAGCCAAGGTTACGGGATAGGGGGGCACGAGCAGTACTTC. It is translated as CASSQGYGIGGHEQYF.

The rearrangement links TRBV11-2 to TRBJ2-2; possibly TRBD1 or TRBD2 for D (5 bases each). This CDR3 is 16 amino acids long. Germline CDR1 is SGHAT and CDR2 is FQNNGV. V lost 0 bases, J lost 6 bases, and 14 bases lay in between. CDR3 region: CASSLDHGDRAGELFF. CDR3 DNA: TGTGCCAGCAGCTTAGATCACGGGGACCGGGCCGGGGAGCTGTTTTTT.

The chain combines TRBV30 with TRBJ1-1; D perhaps matches TRBD1 (6 bases). The CDR3 runs to 13 residues. Looked up from germline, CDR1 is GTSNPN and CDR2 is SVGIG (reference sequence). Trimming shortened V by 4 bases and J by 5 bases, and 14 bases separated the two germline ends. The CDR3 nucleotides are TGTGCCTGGAAGGGGGAGGGAAAGACTGAAGCTTTCTTT. It encodes CAWKGEGKTEAFF.